Shown below are 5 T cell receptor beta chains from a single sample sequenced in a study of cytomegalovirus exposure and HLA in healthy donors. 13 Jbeta primers and 60 Vbeta primers were used for the PCR. The data were produced by immunoSEQ multiplex PCR, yet TCRdb's version contains in-frame clones alone and is incomplete. The data show some 180,000 clones, with about four fifths seen just once and about 2.6% held by the top ten. The specimen sequenced was PBMCs. Every receptor here comes from a female donor in good health and CMV-seronegative.

The CDR3 sequence is CASSSPGASYEQYF. Written as DNA, the CDR3 is TGTGCCAGCAGCTCACCGGGAGCCTCCTACGAGCAGTACTTC. J is TRBJ2-7 and V is TRBV5-8; D might be TRBD2 (6 bases). The V gene lost 3 bases and the J gene lost 0 bases, with 10 bases spanning the gap. The CDR3 totals 14 residues. Germline loops: CDR1 SGHTS, CDR2 YDEGEE.

The chain joins TRBV5-1 to TRBJ2-5; perhaps TRBD2 as D (5 bases). The germline V gene encodes CDR1 SGHRS and CDR2 YFSETQ. The length of the CDR3 is 14 residues. Trimming took off 3 bases at V and 5 bases at J, with 14 bases between the two ends. CDR3 protein: CASSSRAFEETQYF. The DNA for the CDR3 is TGCGCCAGCAGCTCGAGGGCGTTCGAGGAGACCCAGTACTTC.

The rearrangement links TRBV6-5 to TRBJ1-5; possibly TRBD1 for D (5 bases). This CDR3 has 14 residues. V was trimmed by 3 bases and J by 5 bases, leaving 11 bases between them. The germline V gene encodes CDR1 MNHEY and CDR2 SVGAGI. The DNA of the CDR3 is TGTGCCAGCAGTTATCGGGGGGATGATCAGCCCCAGCATTTT. Amino acid sequence: CASSYRGDDQPQHF.

The table lists this clone with a few counts. The CDR3 loop reads CASSIGPGDEAFF. The CDR3 nucleotides are TGTGCCAGTAGTATAGGGCCAGGGGATGAAGCTTTCTTT. The rearrangement joins TRBV19 to TRBJ1-1, with TRBD1 as a possible D gene (6 bases). V was pared by 1 base and J by 7 bases, with 10 bases between. CDR1 and CDR2 from the germline V gene are LNHDA and SQIVND (reference sequence). The CDR3 covers 13 residues.

The chain joins TRBV4-3 to TRBJ2-1, with TRBD2 matching over 7 bases. V lost 0 bases and J lost 4; bases outside the gene matches: 9. Per the germline V gene, CDR1 is LGHNA and CDR2 is YSLEER. The CDR3 length is 17 residues. DNA for the CDR3: TGCGCCAGCAGCCAAGATCGGGCTAGCGGTCAATACAATGAGCAGTTCTTC. It yields the protein CASSQDRASGQYNEQFF.